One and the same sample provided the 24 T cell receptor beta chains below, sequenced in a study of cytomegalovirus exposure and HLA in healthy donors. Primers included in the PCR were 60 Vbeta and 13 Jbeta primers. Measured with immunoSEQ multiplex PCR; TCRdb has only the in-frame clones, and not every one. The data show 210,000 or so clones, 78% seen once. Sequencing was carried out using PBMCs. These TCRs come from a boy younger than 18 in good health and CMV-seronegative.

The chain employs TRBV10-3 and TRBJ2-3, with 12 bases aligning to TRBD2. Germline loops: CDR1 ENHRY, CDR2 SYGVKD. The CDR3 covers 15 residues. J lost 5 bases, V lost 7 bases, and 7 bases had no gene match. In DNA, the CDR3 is TGTGCCATCAACAGACTAGCGGGAGCCAAAGATACGCAGTATTTT. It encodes CAINRLAGAKDTQYF.

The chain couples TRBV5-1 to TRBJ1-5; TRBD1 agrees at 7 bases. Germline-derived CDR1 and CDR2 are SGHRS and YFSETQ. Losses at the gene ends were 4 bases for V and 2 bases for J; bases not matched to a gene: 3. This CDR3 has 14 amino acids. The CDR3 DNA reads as TGCGCCAGCAGCCAAACAGGGGGCAATCAGCCCCAGCATTTT. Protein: CASSQTGGNQPQHF.

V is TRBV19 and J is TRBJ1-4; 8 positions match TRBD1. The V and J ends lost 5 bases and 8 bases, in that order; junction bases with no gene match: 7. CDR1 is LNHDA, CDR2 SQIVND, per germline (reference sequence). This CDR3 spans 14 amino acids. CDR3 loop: CASSSSRGREKLFF. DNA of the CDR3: TGTGCCAGTAGTTCCTCCAGGGGGCGAGAAAAACTGTTTTTT.

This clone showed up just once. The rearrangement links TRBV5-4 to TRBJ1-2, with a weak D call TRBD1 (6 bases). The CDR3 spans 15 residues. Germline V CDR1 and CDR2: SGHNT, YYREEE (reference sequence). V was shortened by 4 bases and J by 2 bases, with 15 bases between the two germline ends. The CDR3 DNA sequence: TGTGCCAGCAGCCCGGTGGGGGCGCAGAACTATGGCTACACCTTC. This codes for CASSPVGAQNYGYTF.

The CDR3 is CASSLRRTGGDYGYTF. CDR3 DNA: TGTGCCAGCAGCTTGAGGCGGACAGGGGGCGACTATGGCTACACCTTC. V is TRBV5-4 and J is TRBJ1-2, with 11 bases matching TRBD1. Germline CDR1 and CDR2: SGHNT and YYREEE (reference sequence). Trimming at V came to 1 base and at J to 3 bases, leaving 5 bases not matched to a gene. The CDR3 covers 16 residues.

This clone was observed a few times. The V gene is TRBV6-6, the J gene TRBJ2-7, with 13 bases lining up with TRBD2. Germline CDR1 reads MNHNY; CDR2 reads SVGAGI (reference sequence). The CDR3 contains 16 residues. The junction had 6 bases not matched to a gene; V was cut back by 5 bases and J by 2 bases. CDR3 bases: TGTGCCAGCAGTCAACGTACTAGCGGGAGGGCCTACGAGCAGTACTTC. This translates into CASSQRTSGRAYEQYF.

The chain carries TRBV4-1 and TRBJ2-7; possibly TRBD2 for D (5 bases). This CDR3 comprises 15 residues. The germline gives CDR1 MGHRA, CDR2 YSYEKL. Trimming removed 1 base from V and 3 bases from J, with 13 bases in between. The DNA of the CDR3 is TGCGCCAGCAGCCAAGTCGGCCGGGGTCACTACGAGCAGTACTTC. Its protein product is CASSQVGRGHYEQYF.

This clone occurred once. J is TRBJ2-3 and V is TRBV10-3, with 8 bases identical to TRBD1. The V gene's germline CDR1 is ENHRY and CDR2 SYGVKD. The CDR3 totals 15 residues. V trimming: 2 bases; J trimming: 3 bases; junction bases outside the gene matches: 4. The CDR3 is CAISEPGGSTDTQYF. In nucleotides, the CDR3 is TGTGCCATCAGTGAGCCAGGGGGCTCGACAGATACGCAGTATTTT.

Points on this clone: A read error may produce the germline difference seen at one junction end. The CDR3 protein is CSSSLPGTTYEQYF. As DNA, the CDR3 is TGTTCCAGCAGCTTACCGGGGACTACCTACGAGCAGTACTTC. The rearrangement links TRBV7-9 to TRBJ2-7, with 7 nucleotides matching TRBD2. This CDR3 comprises 14 residues. Germline V gene lookup returns CDR1 SEHNR and CDR2 FQNEAQ (reference sequence).

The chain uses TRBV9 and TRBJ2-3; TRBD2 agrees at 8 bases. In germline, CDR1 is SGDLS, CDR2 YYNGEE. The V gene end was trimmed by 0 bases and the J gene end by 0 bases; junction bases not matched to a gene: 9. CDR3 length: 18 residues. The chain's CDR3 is CASSVGRSGGLSTDTQYF. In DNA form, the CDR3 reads TGTGCCAGCAGCGTAGGACGGAGCGGGGGTCTAAGCACAGATACGCAGTATTTT.

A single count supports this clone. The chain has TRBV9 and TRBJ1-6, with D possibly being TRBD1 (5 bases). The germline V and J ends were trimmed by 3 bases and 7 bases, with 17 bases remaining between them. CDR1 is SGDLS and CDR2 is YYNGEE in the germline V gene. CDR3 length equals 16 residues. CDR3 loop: CASSAQAGVLNSPLHF. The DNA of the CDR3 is TGTGCCAGCAGCGCACAGGCGGGGGTCCTCAATTCACCCCTCCACTTT.

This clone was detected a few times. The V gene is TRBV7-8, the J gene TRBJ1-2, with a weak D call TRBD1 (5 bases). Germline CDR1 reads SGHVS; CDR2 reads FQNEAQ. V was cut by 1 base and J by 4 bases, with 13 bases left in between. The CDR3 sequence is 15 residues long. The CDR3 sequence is CASSLVAEGAYGYTF. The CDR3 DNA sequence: TGTGCCAGCAGCTTAGTGGCTGAAGGGGCCTATGGCTACACCTTC.

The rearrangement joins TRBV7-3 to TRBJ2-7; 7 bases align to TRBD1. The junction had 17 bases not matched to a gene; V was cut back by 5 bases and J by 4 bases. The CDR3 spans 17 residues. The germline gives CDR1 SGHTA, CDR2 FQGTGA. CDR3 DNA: TGTGCCAGCAGCCCGAGGGGGTCCGGGACAGAGGGTTACGAGCAGTACTTC. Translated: CASSPRGSGTEGYEQYF.

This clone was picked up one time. CDR3 region: CASSPERVHTDTQYF. In DNA form, the CDR3 reads TGTGCCAGCAGCCCAGAGCGGGTCCACACAGATACGCAGTATTTT. The chain employs TRBV7-6 and TRBJ2-3, with a weak D call TRBD2 (6 bases). Trimming pared 5 bases from V and 2 bases from J, leaving 14 bases between. Per the germline V gene, CDR1 is SGHVS and CDR2 is FNYEAQ. This CDR3 contains 15 residues.

The CDR3 bases are TGCGCCAGCAGCTTGGCAACCTCGAGCGGTGAAGCTTTCTTT. This encodes CASSLATSSGEAFF. This chain links TRBV5-1 with TRBJ1-1; D not resolved. The ends were cut back, 0 bases at V and 7 bases at J, with 13 bases in the middle. The CDR3 has 14 amino acids. Germline V gives CDR1 SGHRS, CDR2 YFSETQ. The variable domain in full, with the rest retrieved from reference TRBV5-1 and TRBJ1-1, is KAGVTQTPRYLIKTRGQQVTLSCSPISGHRSVSWYQQTPGQGLQFLFEYFSETQRNKGNFPGRFSGRQFSNSRSEMNVSTLELGDSALYLCASSLATSSGEAFFGQGTRLTVV.

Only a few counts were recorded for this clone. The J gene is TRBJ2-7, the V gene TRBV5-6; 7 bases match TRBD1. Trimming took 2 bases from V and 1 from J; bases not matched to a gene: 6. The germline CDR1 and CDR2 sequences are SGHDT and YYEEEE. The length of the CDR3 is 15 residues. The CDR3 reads CASSLRRTGSYEQYF. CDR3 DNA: TGTGCCAGCAGCTTACGAAGGACAGGTTCCTACGAGCAGTACTTC.

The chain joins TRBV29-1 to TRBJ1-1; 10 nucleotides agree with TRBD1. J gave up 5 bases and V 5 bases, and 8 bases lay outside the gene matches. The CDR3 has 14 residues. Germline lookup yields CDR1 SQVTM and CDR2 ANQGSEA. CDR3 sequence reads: CSVSWRTGGTEAFF. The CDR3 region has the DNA TGCAGCGTTTCGTGGAGGACAGGGGGGACTGAAGCTTTCTTT.

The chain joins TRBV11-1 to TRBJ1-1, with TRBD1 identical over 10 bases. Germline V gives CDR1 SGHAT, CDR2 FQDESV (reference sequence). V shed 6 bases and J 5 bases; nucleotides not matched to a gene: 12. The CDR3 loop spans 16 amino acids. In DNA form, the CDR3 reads TGTGCCAGCAGTGGACAGGGGGGACCCCGAGGGACTGAAGCTTTCTTT. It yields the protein CASSGQGGPRGTEAFF. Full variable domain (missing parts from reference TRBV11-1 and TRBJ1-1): EAEVAQSPRYKITEKSQAVAFWCDPISGHATLYWYRQILGQGPELLVQFQDESVVDDSQLPKDRFSAERLKGVDSTLKIQPAELGDSAMYLCASSGQGGPRGTEAFFGQGTRLTVV.

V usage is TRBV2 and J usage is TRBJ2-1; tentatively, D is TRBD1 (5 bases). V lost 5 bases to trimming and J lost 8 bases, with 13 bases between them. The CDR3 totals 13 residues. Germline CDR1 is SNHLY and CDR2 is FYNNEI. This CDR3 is CASSPQGLDEQFF. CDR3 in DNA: TGTGCCAGCAGTCCTCAGGGTTTGGATGAGCAGTTCTTC.

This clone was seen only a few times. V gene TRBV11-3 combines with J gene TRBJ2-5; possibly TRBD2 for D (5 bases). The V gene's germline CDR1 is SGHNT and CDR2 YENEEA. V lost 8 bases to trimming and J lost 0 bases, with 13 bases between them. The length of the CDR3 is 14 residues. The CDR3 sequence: CASGSGRYQETQYF. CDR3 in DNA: TGTGCCAGCGGTAGTGGGAGATACCAAGAGACCCAGTACTTC.

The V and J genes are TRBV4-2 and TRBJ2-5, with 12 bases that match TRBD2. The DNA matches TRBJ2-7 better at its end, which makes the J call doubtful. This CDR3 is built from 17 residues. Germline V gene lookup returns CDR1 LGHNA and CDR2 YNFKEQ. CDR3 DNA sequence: TGTGCCAGCAGCAAACCGGGACTAGCGGGTAGCTCCTACGAGCAGTACTTC. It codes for CASSKPGLAGSSYEQYF.

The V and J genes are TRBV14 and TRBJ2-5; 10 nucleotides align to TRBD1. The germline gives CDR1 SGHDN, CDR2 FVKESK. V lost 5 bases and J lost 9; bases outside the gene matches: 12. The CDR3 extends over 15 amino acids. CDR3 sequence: CASSTTGQGPEAQYF. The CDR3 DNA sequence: TGTGCCAGCAGCACAACGGGACAGGGGCCCGAGGCCCAGTACTTC.

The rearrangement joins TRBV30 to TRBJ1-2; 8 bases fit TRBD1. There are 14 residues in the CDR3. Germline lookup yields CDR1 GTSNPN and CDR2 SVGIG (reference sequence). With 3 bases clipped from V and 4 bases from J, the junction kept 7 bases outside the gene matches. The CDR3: CAWRYRGIVYGYTF. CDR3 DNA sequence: TGTGCCTGGAGGTACAGGGGGATTGTCTATGGCTACACCTTC.

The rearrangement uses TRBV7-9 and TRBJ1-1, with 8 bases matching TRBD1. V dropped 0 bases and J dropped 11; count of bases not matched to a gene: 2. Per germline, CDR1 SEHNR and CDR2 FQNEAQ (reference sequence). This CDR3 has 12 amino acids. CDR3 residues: CASSLADRVAFF. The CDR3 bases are TGTGCCAGCAGCTTAGCGGACAGGGTGGCTTTCTTT.